Each of the 9 T cell receptor beta chains below was sequenced from the same sample in a study of blood T cell repertoires in COVID-19. Here immunoSEQ multiplex PCR was the method, and the copy in TCRdb shows in-frame clones only, minus some. The sample consists of around 140,000 clones, 88% of them appearing once. Sequencing was performed on peripheral blood. The source is a woman between 45 and 60 years old with acute or convalescent COVID-19.

The genes are TRBV3-1 (or the pseudogene TRBV3-2) and TRBJ1-6; no firm D call. Germline CDR1 is LGHDT and CDR2 is YNNKEL (reference sequence). The V end lost 4 bases, the J end lost 7 bases, and 11 bases lay between the germline ends. This CDR3 spans 14 amino acids. The CDR3: CASSPQRNNSPLHF. CDR3 DNA sequence: TGTGCCAGCAGCCCCCAGAGGAACAATTCACCCCTCCACTTT.

The chain couples TRBV7-3 to TRBJ2-2; 9 bases match TRBD1. V lost 5 bases and J lost 6; bases outside the gene matches: 7. The CDR3 loop spans 15 amino acids. Germline V CDR1 and CDR2: SGHTA, FQGTGA. CDR3 in amino acids: CASSRDRGLSGELFF. DNA for the CDR3: TGTGCCAGCAGCCGCGACAGGGGGTTATCCGGGGAGCTGTTTTTT.

This chain connects TRBV18 to TRBJ1-5; no firm D call. The V end was cut by 3 bases, the J end by 8 bases, with 11 bases between. The CDR3 has 13 amino acids. The germline gives CDR1 KGHSH, CDR2 LQKENI. CDR3 nucleotide sequence: TGTGCCAGCTCACCCCTTGGGAGGGAGCCCCAGCATTTT. Protein: CASSPLGREPQHF.

V gene TRBV5-4 combines with J gene TRBJ2-3; D is perhaps TRBD1 (6 bases). This CDR3 is 15 amino acids long. Germline CDR1 reads SGHNT; CDR2 reads YYREEE (reference sequence). V was trimmed by 1 base and J by 1 base, leaving 10 bases between them. Here the CDR3 DNA reads TGTGCCAGCAGCTTGCGGACAGTGGGCACAGATACGCAGTATTTT. Amino acids: CASSLRTVGTDTQYF.

The chain has TRBV27 and TRBJ1-5; a weak D match, TRBD1 (6 bases). Germline-derived CDR1 and CDR2 are MNHEY and SMNVEV (reference sequence). Trimming shortened V by 2 bases and J by 2 bases, and 10 bases separated the two germline ends. CDR3 size: 15 residues. The CDR3 sequence is CASSLTGLGNQPQHF. Written as DNA, the CDR3 is TGTGCCAGCAGTTTAACAGGGTTGGGCAATCAGCCCCAGCATTTT.

This chain links TRBV10-1 with TRBJ2-1; 7 positions match TRBD2. The length of the CDR3 is 15 residues. CDR1 and CDR2 (germline): WNHNN, SYGVQD (reference sequence). V was clipped by 4 bases and J by 6 bases; unmatched bases: 9. In nucleotides, the CDR3 is TGCGCCAGCAGTGTATGGAGAGCGGGACGCAATGAGCAGTTCTTC. Translated, it gives CASSVWRAGRNEQFF.

The CDR3 is CSVEIAAPGYGYTF. The CDR3 nucleotides read TGCAGCGTTGAGATCGCAGCTCCAGGCTATGGCTACACCTTC. V usage is TRBV29-1 and J usage is TRBJ1-2; no clear D. This CDR3 is 14 amino acids long. V was cut by 3 bases and J by 4 bases, with 15 bases left in between. Per germline, CDR1 SQVTM and CDR2 ANQGSEA. The whole variable domain, remainder taken from reference TRBV29-1 and TRBJ1-2, is SAVISQKPSRDICQRGTSLTIQCQVDSQVTMMFWYRQQPGQSLTLIATANQGSEATYESGFVIDKFPISRPNLTFSTLTVSNMSPEDSSIYLCSVEIAAPGYGYTFGSGTRLTVV.

The chain has TRBV19 and TRBJ2-2; possible D gene TRBD1, 6 bases. The CDR3 spans 14 residues. Germline V gene data show CDR1 as LNHDA and CDR2 as SQIVND (reference sequence). Trimming removed 9 bases at V and 5 bases at J, with 16 bases between. The CDR3 sequence is CASQGLARTGELFF. CDR3 bases: TGTGCCAGCCAGGGGTTAGCGCGGACCGGGGAGCTGTTTTTT.

The gene calls are TRBV28 and TRBJ2-3, with 10 nucleotides matching TRBD1. Germline CDR1 MDHEN, CDR2 SYDVKM. The CDR3 runs to 14 residues. The J segment lost 5 bases and the V segment lost 8 bases, leaving 7 bases of the junction unmatched. The CDR3 nucleotides are TGTGCCAGCTTCTCCGGGACAGGGGTAGATACGCAGTATTTT. It translates to CASFSGTGVDTQYF. Based on the CDR3 plus reference TRBV28 and TRBJ2-3, the full variable domain is DVKVTQSSRYLVKRTGEKVFLECVQDMDHENMFWYRQDPGLGLRLIYFSYDVKMKEKGDIPEGYSVSREKKERFSLILESASTNQTSMYLCASFSGTGVDTQYFGPGTRLTVL.